A single sample is the source of the 29 T cell receptor beta chains below, sequenced in a study of response to subunit inactivated influenza vaccine. TCRdb ran MiXCR on the RT-PCR reads and lists one entry per CDR3 protein. The data contain 490,000 or so distinct CDR3 sequences, less than 10% of them singletons. The sample in question was PBMCs from blood, obtained around 2 years after vaccination. The receptors come from a man in his fifties or sixties who received an inactivated influenza vaccine.

This clonotype showed up many times. The V gene is TRBV11-2, the J gene TRBJ2-2, with D possibly TRBD2 on 5 matching bases. V lost 3 bases, J lost 7 bases, and 12 bases lay in between. The CDR3 extends over 14 amino acids. The germline gives CDR1 SGHAT, CDR2 FQNNGV. This CDR3 reads CASSLRAGGGELFF. CDR3 in DNA: TGTGCCAGCAGCTTGAGGGCGGGCGGCGGGGAGCTGTTTTTT. The whole variable domain, remainder taken from reference TRBV11-2 and TRBJ2-2, is EAGVAQSPRYKIIEKRQSVAFWCNPISGHATLYWYQQILGQGPKLLIQFQNNGVVDDSQLPKDRFSAERLKGVDSTLKIQPAKLEDSAVYLCASSLRAGGGELFFGEGSRLTVL.

This clonotype has at least ten counts. V gene TRBV2 combines with J gene TRBJ2-1, with D tentatively TRBD2 (6 bases). The CDR3 consists of 15 residues. Between the trimmed V and J ends, which lost 6 bases and 5 bases, there was a span of 17 bases. Looked up from germline, CDR1 is SNHLY and CDR2 is FYNNEI. In DNA form, the CDR3 reads TGTGCCAGCAGGGCCTTCGCGGGGCGTAACAATGAGCAGTTCTTC. Its translation: CASRAFAGRNNEQFF. The full variable domain, completed using reference TRBV2 and TRBJ2-1, is EPEVTQTPSHQVTQMGQEVILRCVPISNHLYFYWYRQILGQKVEFLVSFYNNEISEKSEIFDDQFSVERPDGSNFTLKIRSTKLEDSAMYFCASRAFAGRNNEQFFGPGTRLTVL.

This clonotype was picked up many times. The V and J genes are TRBV5-1 and TRBJ1-2; no firm D call. Looked up from germline, CDR1 is SGHRS and CDR2 is YFSETQ. Trimming took 0 bases from V and 4 from J, leaving 10 bases between them. The CDR3 loop spans 14 amino acids. This CDR3 reads CASSLATATYGYTF. CDR3 bases: TGCGCCAGCAGCTTGGCGACTGCAACCTATGGCTACACCTTC.

This clonotype was seen repeatedly, ten times or more. V and J are TRBV28 and TRBJ2-1; perhaps D is TRBD1 or TRBD2 (5 bases each). The length of the CDR3 is 14 residues. Germline V gene sequence: CDR1 MDHEN, CDR2 SYDVKM. V was clipped by 5 bases and J by 4 bases, with 12 bases between them. In DNA, the CDR3 is TGTGCCAGCAGTACCGGGACCGGGTACAATGAGCAGTTCTTC. Protein: CASSTGTGYNEQFF.

This clonotype came up a few times. This rearrangement joins TRBV20-1 to TRBJ2-7; 8 bases agree with TRBD2. Germline loops: CDR1 DFQATT, CDR2 SNEGSKA (reference sequence). The CDR3 runs 15 residues. V shed 3 bases, J shed 3 bases, and the junction held 10 bases outside the gene matches. The CDR3 bases are TGCAGTGCTAGCATACCGGGACTAGTCGACTACGAGCAGTACTTC. Encoded protein: CSASIPGLVDYEQYF.

The genes are TRBV18 and TRBJ1-3; D unresolved. Germline CDR1 is KGHSH and CDR2 is LQKENI. The CDR3 runs 15 residues. V lost 6 bases to trimming and J lost 0 bases, with 12 bases between them. CDR3 in DNA: TGTGCCAGCTCGGGATTGGCTGACTCTGGAAACACCATATATTTT. This translates into CASSGLADSGNTIYF. Looking up the rest from reference TRBV18 and TRBJ1-3 gives the full variable domain: NAGVMQNPRHLVRRRGQEARLRCSPMKGHSHVYWYRQLPEEGLKFMVYLQKENIIDESGMPKERFSAEFPKEGPSILRIQQVVRGDSAAYFCASSGLADSGNTIYFGEGSWLTVV.

V and J are TRBV10-3 and TRBJ2-7; 8 bases agree with TRBD1. The CDR3 loop spans 12 amino acids. V was clipped by 7 bases and J by 6 bases; unmatched bases: 5. Germline CDR1 is ENHRY and CDR2 is SYGVKD. The CDR3 loop reads CAINTGGGEQYF. The CDR3 DNA follows: TGTGCCATCAATACAGGGGGTGGCGAGCAGTACTTC.

This clonotype was found many times. Here the CDR3 DNA reads TGTGCCAGCAGCTTGGAACAGGCCACAGATACGCAGTATTTT. Translated: CASSLEQATDTQYF. The chain uses TRBV5-5 and TRBJ2-3, with D perhaps TRBD1 (5 bases). Germline CDR1 reads SGHKS; CDR2 reads YYEKEE (reference sequence). This CDR3 is built from 14 residues. V lost 0 bases, J lost 2 bases, and 7 bases lay in between.

This clonotype came up a few times. The rearrangement joins TRBV4-3 to TRBJ2-1; 8 bases line up with TRBD1. This CDR3 is 16 amino acids long. V dropped 4 bases and J dropped 0; count of bases not matched to a gene: 5. Germline V gene sequence: CDR1 LGHNA, CDR2 YSLEER. In DNA form, the CDR3 reads TGCGCCAGCAGCCCAGCCACAGGGGGCTCCTACAATGAGCAGTTCTTC. It codes for CASSPATGGSYNEQFF.

This sequence joins TRBV18 and TRBJ2-1; D is perhaps TRBD2 (6 bases). Germline V gene data show CDR1 as KGHSH and CDR2 as LQKENI. V shed 0 bases and J shed 6 bases, with 6 bases lying between them. This CDR3 contains 13 residues. This chain's CDR3 is CASSPPGLNEQFF. The CDR3 DNA is TGTGCCAGCTCACCACCGGGACTCAATGAGCAGTTCTTC. The full variable domain, in which reference TRBV18 and TRBJ2-1 provide the parts outside the CDR3, is NAGVMQNPRHLVRRRGQEARLRCSPMKGHSHVYWYRQLPEEGLKFMVYLQKENIIDESGMPKERFSAEFPKEGPSILRIQQVVRGDSAAYFCASSPPGLNEQFFGPGTRLTVL.

This clonotype occurred a few times. The chain recombines TRBV4-3 with TRBJ1-2; a possible D gene is TRBD1 (6 bases). The CDR3 is 15 amino acids. V lost 0 bases to trimming and J lost 7 bases, with 15 bases between them. Germline CDR1 is LGHNA and CDR2 is YSLEER. The CDR3 loop reads CASSQETGRSSGYTF. The CDR3 DNA follows: TGCGCCAGCAGCCAAGAAACAGGGCGTTCGAGTGGCTACACCTTC.

The chain joins TRBV4-1 to TRBJ1-1, with a possible D match to TRBD1 (6 bases). Between the trimmed V and J ends, which lost 2 bases and 1 base, there was a span of 14 bases. This CDR3 spans 16 amino acids. The germline gives CDR1 MGHRA, CDR2 YSYEKL. CDR3 residues: CASSQLPTGANTEAFF. The CDR3 DNA sequence: TGCGCCAGCAGCCAACTCCCGACAGGAGCGAACACTGAAGCTTTCTTT.

The CDR3 bases are TGTGCCAGCAGTTTACGAGGGGGCGAGGTCAATACGCAGTATTTT. It encodes CASSLRGGEVNTQYF. The V call is TRBV12-3 or TRBV12-4, the J call TRBJ2-3, with TRBD1 matching 7 bases. The CDR3 length is 15 residues. Trimming at V came to 2 bases and at J to 7 bases, leaving 9 bases not matched to a gene.

The sample holds a few counts of this clonotype. This chain connects TRBV20-1 to TRBJ2-1, with 10 positions matching TRBD1. The CDR3 length is 13 residues. CDR1 and CDR2 from the germline V gene are DFQATT and SNEGSKA (reference sequence). The DNA for the CDR3 is TGCAGCCGACAGGGGGCGTCCTGGGGTGAGCAGTTCTTC. Amino acid sequence: CSRQGASWGEQFF.

Only a few counts were recorded for this clonotype. This rearrangement joins TRBV5-1 to TRBJ2-5, with D tentatively TRBD1 (5 bases). Trimming removed 3 bases from V and 2 bases from J, with 14 bases in between. The CDR3 runs 15 residues. Germline V CDR1 and CDR2: SGHRS, YFSETQ. The CDR3 spells CASSSGRQRQETQYF. Here the CDR3 DNA reads TGCGCCAGCAGCTCCGGACGACAGAGACAAGAGACCCAGTACTTC.

This clonotype was observed a handful of times. The V call is TRBV7-9, the J call TRBJ2-3, with 11 positions matching TRBD2. The CDR3 totals 16 residues. CDR1 and CDR2 (germline): SEHNR, FQNEAQ (reference sequence). With V trimmed by 5 bases and J by 0 bases, 4 bases remained unmatched. CDR3 coding DNA: TGTGCCAGCAGCGGTCCTAGCGGGAGGAGCACAGATACGCAGTATTTT. Translation: CASSGPSGRSTDTQYF. The whole variable domain, remainder taken from reference TRBV7-9 and TRBJ2-3, is DTGVSQNPRHKITKRGQNVTFRCDPISEHNRLYWYRQTLGQGPEFLTYFQNEAQLEKSRLLSDRFSAERPKGSFSTLEIQRTEQGDSAMYLCASSGPSGRSTDTQYFGPGTRLTVL.

This clonotype was seen a handful of times. The chain links TRBV6-1 to TRBJ2-7, with 7 bases fitting TRBD1. CDR3 length: 13 residues. Unmatched junction bases numbered 1, after V lost 2 bases and J lost 3 bases. In germline, CDR1 is MNHNS, CDR2 SASEGT. CDR3 residues: CASSENRGYEQYF. CDR3 nucleotides: TGTGCCAGCAGTGAAAACAGGGGCTACGAGCAGTACTTC.

This clonotype is a singleton in its sample. The chain has TRBV6-5 and TRBJ2-5; possible D gene TRBD1, 6 bases. V was shortened by 4 bases and J by 5 bases, with 14 bases between the two germline ends. The germline gives CDR1 MNHEY, CDR2 SVGAGI. The CDR3 has 14 amino acids. CDR3 coding DNA: TGTGCCAGCAGTTCCACGACAGGAAGGGAGACCCAGTACTTC. This gives the protein CASSSTTGRETQYF.

At least ten counts were recorded for this clonotype. V gene TRBV7-2 combines with J gene TRBJ2-7; TRBD2 might be the D (5 bases). Looked up from germline, CDR1 is SGHTA and CDR2 is FQGNSA. The CDR3 is 13 residues long. Trimming shortened V by 3 bases and J by 7 bases, and 13 bases separated the two germline ends. CDR3 DNA sequence: TGTGCCAGCAGCTTCCCCCACTGGGAGGAGCAGTACTTC. This gives the protein CASSFPHWEEQYF.

This clonotype came up once. The V and J genes are TRBV5-6 and TRBJ1-5, with 11 positions matching TRBD1. The CDR3 extends over 14 amino acids. Germline V gene data show CDR1 as SGHDT and CDR2 as YYEEEE. The J segment lost 11 bases and the V segment lost 3 bases, leaving 7 bases of the junction unmatched. CDR3 sequence: CASSSGTGGQSQHF. The DNA of the CDR3 is TGTGCCAGCAGCTCCGGGACAGGGGGACAGTCCCAGCATTTT.

Ten or more counts support this clonotype. The chain combines TRBV12-3 or TRBV12-4 with TRBJ1-1; no definite D call. Trimming pared 5 bases from V and 6 bases from J, leaving 7 bases between. The CDR3 is made up of 11 amino acids. The CDR3 nucleotides are TGTGCCAGCAGTCCCGGGCCTGAAGCTTTCTTT. Its protein is CASSPGPEAFF.

The chain combines TRBV20-1 with TRBJ1-5; tentative D call: TRBD1 (6 bases). The CDR3 length is 17 residues. The germline V gene has CDR1 DFQATT and CDR2 SNEGSKA (reference sequence). Trimming stripped 0 bases from V and 6 bases from J, with 21 bases between. The DNA of the CDR3 is TGCAGTGCTAGAGATCGGGTATCGGGGGCGCGTGGTCAGCCCCAGCATTTT. This sequence encodes CSARDRVSGARGQPQHF.

In this sample, this clonotype turned up a few times. The CDR3 DNA sequence: TGTGCCAGCAGCCAAAGGAACCACTATGGCTACACCTTC. Its translation is CASSQRNHYGYTF. The chain recombines TRBV3-1 with TRBJ1-2; no definite D call. The V gene's germline CDR1 is LGHDT and CDR2 YNNKEL (reference sequence). V gave up 2 bases and J gave up 3 bases, with 7 bases separating them. The CDR3 runs 13 residues.

This clonotype was seen repeatedly, ten times or more. The chain is built from TRBV5-1 and TRBJ2-5, with D possibly being TRBD2 (6 bases). The CDR3 covers 15 residues. Looked up from germline, CDR1 is SGHRS and CDR2 is YFSETQ. Trimming pared 4 bases from V and 5 bases from J, leaving 18 bases between. The CDR3 loop is CASSTVVRGGETQYF. For the CDR3, the DNA is TGCGCCAGCAGCACTGTGGTGCGGGGCGGGGAGACCCAGTACTTC.

This clonotype has a handful of counts. This rearrangement joins TRBV7-2 to TRBJ1-2, with 8 bases aligning to TRBD1. CDR3 length equals 17 residues. Germline V gives CDR1 SGHTA, CDR2 FQGNSA. Trimming at V came to 2 bases and at J to 6 bases, leaving 14 bases not matched to a gene. CDR3 loop: CASSLRMGQGARNGYTF. CDR3 nucleotides: TGTGCCAGCAGCTTACGGATGGGTCAGGGGGCGCGTAATGGCTACACCTTC.

The genes are TRBV12-3 or TRBV12-4 and TRBJ2-7; D is possibly TRBD1 (5 bases). There are 16 residues in the CDR3. V was clipped by 2 bases and J by 1 base, with 15 bases between them. The CDR3 DNA reads TGTGCCAGCAGTTTAAGGGCAGCCAAGGGGTCCTACGAGCAGTACTTC. This encodes CASSLRAAKGSYEQYF.

This rearrangement joins TRBV11-1 to TRBJ2-1; 11 bases are shared with TRBD2. The ends lost 5 bases at V and 8 bases at J; junction bases unmatched: 5. The CDR3 has 14 residues. The germline gives CDR1 SGHAT, CDR2 FQDESV (reference sequence). This CDR3 is CASSTTSGIYEQFF. CDR3 nucleotide sequence: TGTGCCAGCAGCACGACTAGCGGGATTTATGAGCAGTTCTTC.

The sample holds a few counts of this clonotype. This chain links TRBV11-1 with TRBJ2-1; a possible D gene is TRBD2 (5 bases). In germline, CDR1 is SGHAT, CDR2 FQDESV (reference sequence). Trimming stripped 2 bases from V and 9 bases from J, with 14 bases between. This CDR3 is 14 amino acids long. The CDR3 DNA reads TGTGCCAGCAGCTTACCTCAAACTAGGCTTGAGCAGTTCTTC. It specifies CASSLPQTRLEQFF. The variable domain in full, with the rest retrieved from reference TRBV11-1 and TRBJ2-1, is EAEVAQSPRYKITEKSQAVAFWCDPISGHATLYWYRQILGQGPELLVQFQDESVVDDSQLPKDRFSAERLKGVDSTLKIQPAELGDSAMYLCASSLPQTRLEQFFGPGTRLTVL.

This clonotype was recorded a few times. This chain connects TRBV2 to TRBJ1-1; 7 bases fit TRBD1. CDR1 is SNHLY, CDR2 FYNNEI, per germline. The ends lost 4 bases at V and 1 base at J; junction bases unmatched: 6. The CDR3 runs to 15 residues. CDR3 bases: TGTGCCAGCAGTGTCGGACAGGCCTCGAACACTGAAGCTTTCTTT. This sequence encodes CASSVGQASNTEAFF.